This record concerns one TCR beta chain sequence. This specimen belongs to a study of T cells in tuberculosis. Indicated time point: new active TB diagnosis, blood taken before or within 7 days of starting treatment. The assay was immunoSEQ multiplex PCR, and TCRdb's table has in-frame clones only and misses some. The data hold approximately 53,000 clones, with more than 90% observed a single time. The material was PBMCs, obtained at tuberculosis diagnosis. This clonotype was sampled from an adult with tuberculosis.

The CDR3: CASSIRTANTGELFF. In nucleotides, the CDR3 is TGCGCCAGCAGCATCCGGACAGCGAACACCGGGGAGCTGTTTTTT. The genes are TRBV5-1 and TRBJ2-2; D possibly corresponds to TRBD1 (6 bases). Trimming took off 4 bases at V and 0 bases at J, with 10 bases between the two ends. This CDR3 comprises 15 residues. Germline CDR1 reads SGHRS; CDR2 reads YFSETQ.